This T cell receptor (beta chain) was observed in a study of cytomegalovirus exposure and HLA in healthy donors. Assay used: immunoSEQ multiplex PCR; TCRdb lists only in-frame clones, some missing. The sample lists more than 100,000 clones, 88% occurring once. Trimming took 1 base from V and 5 from J; bases not matched to a gene: 7. Germline CDR1 SEHNR, CDR2 FQNEAQ (reference sequence). CDR3 length: 15 residues. What was sequenced was PBMCs. The sequence was collected from a woman aged 18-29 years in good health and CMV-seropositive. The chain couples TRBV7-9 to TRBJ1-1, with TRBD1 identical over 7 bases. The CDR3 protein is CASSLVLAGGTEAFF. In DNA, the CDR3 is TGTGCCAGCAGCTTAGTTTTGGCAGGGGGTACTGAAGCTTTCTTT.